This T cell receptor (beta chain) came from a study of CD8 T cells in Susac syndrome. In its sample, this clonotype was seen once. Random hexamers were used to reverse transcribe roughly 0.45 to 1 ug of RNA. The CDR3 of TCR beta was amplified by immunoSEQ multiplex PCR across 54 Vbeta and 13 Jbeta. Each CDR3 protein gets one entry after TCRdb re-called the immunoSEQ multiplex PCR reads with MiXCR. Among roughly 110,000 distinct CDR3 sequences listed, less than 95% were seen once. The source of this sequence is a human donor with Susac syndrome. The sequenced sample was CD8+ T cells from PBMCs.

This chain's CDR3 is CASSYDDHGNQPQHF. The CDR3, as DNA: TGTGCCAGCAGTTATGATGATCACGGGAATCAGCCCCAGCATTTT. The rearrangement joins TRBV12-3 or TRBV12-4 to TRBJ1-5; D uncertain. V shed 4 bases and J shed 4 bases, with 14 bases lying between them. The CDR3 is 15 amino acids.